This TCR beta chain is from a study of early T cells in non-severe SARS-CoV-2 infection (dated by TCRdb to about 2021). Describing the broader study: Bulk RNA from unsorted whole blood was used for TCR sequencing, so alpha and beta chains could not be paired.

The CDR3 sequence holds 13 residues, the cysteine and phenylalanine included. The entry retains the CDR3 DNA only, 39 bases that are in frame from base 1. Sequences MGHRA (CDR1) and YSYEKL (CDR2) are obtained from the germline V gene. The library was made by 5' RACE. Sequencing took place on a NextSeq 500. In the TCR library protocol, unique molecular identifiers were attached to individual cDNA molecules to correct for PCR bias and sequencing error. TCR alpha and beta chains were both sequenced, and the abundances of alpha and beta sequences in each sample were closely correlated with each other. The paper's data handling went like this. Decombinator V4 was used to annotate the V gene, J gene and CDR3 of the TCR sequences. Expanded TCRs were defined as changing significantly between any two time points under a Poisson model with p below 0.0001. TCR abundances were normalised to the total number of TCRs sequenced in each sample and reported as counts per million. TRAV1-2 paired with TRAJ12, TRAJ20 or TRAJ33 defined MAIT TCRs, while TRAV10 paired with TRAJ18 defined iNKT TCRs. VDJdb, accessed 1 November 2021, was searched for CMV, EBV and SARS-CoV-2 annotated TCRs, excluding TCRs annotated for multiple antigens. Starting from the raw public reads, TCRdb applied fastp trimming at Q25, assembled clones with MiXCR and retained in-frame beta chains. Every distinct CDR3 protein forms one entry, paired with its most common genes and DNA. The authors' filters were not applied to this entry. The sample includes just over 60,000 distinct CDR3 sequences, with about 9.3% observed a single time. The leading ten clones occupy less than 1.5% of the sample.

Set within a cohort of healthcare workers in London, UK, this nested case-control study involved weekly PCR testing of nasopharyngeal swabs along with blood sampling. Healthcare workers were recruited between 23 and 31 March 2020, during the week of the UK lockdown, and were followed weekly for up to about 16 weeks. This clonotype was seen only a few times. Its antigen has not been determined. A read error may produce the germline difference seen at one junction end. The investigation overall reported the following: VDJdb matching was skewed toward anti-spike CD8 responses and likely underestimated virus-specific expansions, missing private and CD4 specificities.

The sample comprised whole blood. This receptor was taken from an adult who was a healthcare worker with PCR-confirmed SARS-CoV-2 infection or an uninfected control (not recorded which). The chain links TRBV4-1 with TRBJ2-3; the best D guess is TRBD1, with 6 bases matching. The CDR3 reads CASSQENIETGPF. The sequence in DNA is TGCGCCAGCAGCCAAGAAAACATCGAGACAGGCCCCTTT.